The next 6 T cell receptor beta chains were all read from a single sample in a study of response to subunit inactivated influenza vaccine. TCRdb used MiXCR to reprocess the RT-PCR reads, holding one entry per CDR3 protein. The repertoire holds some 800,000 distinct CDR3 sequences, with about 20% as singletons. The sequences come from PBMCs from blood, collected 4 to 6 days after vaccination. The source of these receptors is a man aged 50-60 years who received an inactivated influenza vaccine.

This clonotype showed up just a few times. The rearrangement links TRBV4-3 to TRBJ2-7; weak D call: TRBD1 (5 bases). Trimming pared 0 bases from V and 6 bases from J, leaving 15 bases between. Germline values: CDR1 LGHNA, CDR2 YSLEER. The CDR3 sequence is 15 residues long. CDR3 sequence (DNA): TGCGCCAGCAGCCAAGACAATCAGGGCCCCCTCGAGCAGTACTTC. It codes for CASSQDNQGPLEQYF.

There are a few counts of this clonotype. This chain joins TRBV20-1 and TRBJ2-7, with D possibly being TRBD1 (6 bases). Germline CDR1 DFQATT, CDR2 SNEGSKA (reference sequence). Trimming took off 4 bases at V and 3 bases at J, with 13 bases between the two ends. CDR3 length: 13 amino acids. CDR3 region: CSAKPDSFYEQYF. DNA of the CDR3: TGCAGTGCTAAGCCGGACAGTTTCTACGAGCAGTACTTC.

The table lists this clonotype with a few counts. V gene TRBV5-5 combines with J gene TRBJ1-2; the D is unclear. The CDR3 consists of 13 residues. The germline CDR1 and CDR2 sequences are SGHKS and YYEKEE (reference sequence). The V end lost 5 bases, the J end lost 2 bases, and 10 bases lay between the germline ends. CDR3 in amino acids: CASSQEPNYGYTF. CDR3 sequence (DNA): TGTGCCAGCAGTCAAGAGCCCAACTATGGCTACACCTTC. The full variable domain, in which reference TRBV5-5 and TRBJ1-2 provide the parts outside the CDR3, is DAGVTQSPTHLIKTRGQQVTLRCSPISGHKSVSWYQQVLGQGPQFIFQYYEKEERGRGNFPDRFSARQFPNYSSELNVNALLLGDSALYLCASSQEPNYGYTFGSGTRLTVV.

As to this clonotype: This could be a read error, since a much larger clone is one nucleotide away. The chain carries TRBV2 and TRBJ2-3, with D maybe TRBD2 (5 bases). In germline, CDR1 is SNHLY, CDR2 FYNNEI. The length of the CDR3 is 18 residues. DNA of the CDR3: TGTACCAGCAGTTTTTTGGGCCCGAGGGCTGACGGCACAGATACGCAGTATTTT. Translation gives CTSSFLGPRADGTDTQYF.

This clonotype was counted between two and nine times. The V gene is TRBV11-2, the J gene TRBJ2-2; tentatively, D is TRBD1 (5 bases). The CDR3 has 17 residues. V lost 1 base to trimming and J lost 0 bases, with 12 bases between them. Per germline, CDR1 SGHAT and CDR2 FQNNGV. CDR3 in amino acids: CASSLVSGHTNTGELFF. The CDR3, as DNA: TGTGCCAGCAGCTTAGTATCTGGACACACGAACACCGGGGAGCTGTTTTTT.

This clonotype came up a few times. The rearrangement links TRBV7-2 to TRBJ2-7; D call uncertain. From germline, CDR1 is SGHTA and CDR2 FQGNSA. With 3 bases removed from V and 3 bases from J, the gap between germline ends came to 9 bases. CDR3 length: 13 residues. In nucleotides, the CDR3 is TGTGCCAGCAGCTTTGCTAAAGACTACGAGCAGTACTTC. Protein: CASSFAKDYEQYF.